The rows below give T cell receptor beta chains drawn from one sample of a study of shared clonotypes between healthy human individuals. Measured with immunoSEQ multiplex PCR; TCRdb has only the in-frame clones, and not every one. The sample has a few million clones, just over 90% seen once. Material for sequencing was naive CD4+ T cells sorted from blood. These receptors all stem from a man younger than 35 in good health. CDR3s include the opening cysteine and the closing phenylalanine or tryptophan. Each record gives: D gene, J gene, V gene, clone size, CDR3 DNA, CDR3 protein. D genes are given only for firm matches. Expanded clones are given a class, and other clones once, few, many or no size at all.

d_gene: .; j_gene: TRBJ2-7; v_gene: TRBV12-5; abundance: once; CDR3nt: TGTGCTAGTGGTTTCCAACTTCGAGCGGACAGCTTAGACTTC; CDR3aa: CASGFQLRADSLDF
d_gene: .; j_gene: TRBJ1-6; v_gene: TRBV19; abundance: .; CDR3nt: TGTGCCTCGCGAGGAGGGCCTAATCCCAATTCACCCCTCCACTTT; CDR3aa: CASRGGPNPNSPLHF
d_gene: .; j_gene: TRBJ2-5; v_gene: TRBV2; abundance: .; CDR3nt: TGTGCCAGCAGTGAACGGATCCGCGGAGTGAAAGAGACCCAGTACTTC; CDR3aa: CASSERIRGVKETQYF
d_gene: .; j_gene: TRBJ2-7; v_gene: TRBV5-5; abundance: .; CDR3nt: TGTGCCAGCAGCTTAAACCCGGGACCCGTAGCGTACGAGCAGTACTTC; CDR3aa: CASSLNPGPVAYEQYF
d_gene: .; j_gene: TRBJ1-6; v_gene: TRBV28; abundance: .; CDR3nt: TGTGCCAGCAGTTCACCCCTCCACTTT; CDR3aa: CASSSPLHF
d_gene: .; j_gene: TRBJ2-1; v_gene: TRBV7-2; abundance: .; CDR3nt: TGTGCCAGCAGCGCCAAGGACTACCGAGGCTACAATGAGCAGTTCTTC; CDR3aa: CASSAKDYRGYNEQFF
d_gene: TRBD1; j_gene: TRBJ1-1; v_gene: TRBV29-1; abundance: .; CDR3nt: TGCAGCGCTAAACAGGGGACTAAGAGGACTGAAGCTTTCTTT; CDR3aa: CSAKQGTKRTEAFF
d_gene: .; j_gene: TRBJ1-2; v_gene: TRBV5-1; abundance: .; CDR3nt: TGCGCCAGCAGCTTGGGACAGCCGGCAATCTATGGCTACACCTTC; CDR3aa: CASSLGQPAIYGYTF
d_gene: TRBD1; j_gene: TRBJ2-7; v_gene: TRBV28; abundance: .; CDR3nt: TGTGCCAGCAGACTACAGGGGCCCGAGCAGTACTTC; CDR3aa: CASRLQGPEQYF
d_gene: .; j_gene: TRBJ1-2; v_gene: TRBV2; abundance: few; CDR3nt: TGTGCCAGCAGTGAAGAGGGCGGGCATGGCTACACCTTC; CDR3aa: CASSEEGGHGYTF
d_gene: .; j_gene: TRBJ1-4; v_gene: TRBV5-4; abundance: .; CDR3nt: TGTGCCAGCAGCTTGAGGGGTTCTAATGAAAAACTGTTTTTT; CDR3aa: CASSLRGSNEKLFF
d_gene: .; j_gene: TRBJ1-1; v_gene: TRBV2; abundance: .; CDR3nt: TGTGCCAGCAGTCGGGCAGGGAGGGACACTGAAGCTTTCTTT; CDR3aa: CASSRAGRDTEAFF
d_gene: TRBD1; j_gene: TRBJ1-2; v_gene: TRBV5-4; abundance: .; CDR3nt: TGTGCCAGCAGTTCGGATAACCGACAGGGAGTCTATGGCTACACCTTC; CDR3aa: CASSSDNRQGVYGYTF
d_gene: .; j_gene: TRBJ2-5; v_gene: TRBV30; abundance: few; CDR3nt: TGTGCCTGGAGTCCAGGGGAAGAGACCCAGTACTTC; CDR3aa: CAWSPGEETQYF